This T cell receptor beta chain was recovered during a study of blood T cell repertoires in COVID-19. Study details: Sites in the United States, Italy and Spain provided acute and convalescent COVID-19 samples. The analysed material was cDNA or gDNA that came from T cells, B-cell-depleted T cells, or PBMCs.

Trimming cost V 2 bases and J 8 bases; bases outside gene matches: 16. Germline V gene lookup returns CDR1 LGHDT and CDR2 YNNKEL (reference sequence). This CDR3 comprises 17 residues. The authors' processing: Reference gene primer amplification in the assay estimated nucleated cell counts. Libraries were prepared by immunoSEQ multiplex PCR; TCRdb keeps only in-frame clonotypes and omits some of them. V and J calls and clone size come straight from that table; D and trimming were deduced from the DNA. The repertoire includes roughly 70,000 clones, approximately 89% of them detected once, and approximately 6.8% sits in the top ten.

The chain carries TRBV3-1 (or the pseudogene TRBV3-2) and TRBJ1-2; 8 nucleotides agree with TRBD1. Sequenced material: peripheral blood. This TCR came from a woman in her 70s with acute or convalescent COVID-19. CDR3 in DNA: TGTGCCAGCAGCCAAAGGAACCCCGGGACAGGTCCCGGGGGCTACACCTTC. This codes for CASSQRNPGTGPGGYTF.